These 23 T cell receptor beta chains originate from one sample sequenced in a study of shared clonotypes between healthy human individuals. Sequenced by immunoSEQ multiplex PCR; TCRdb stores in-frame clones only, minus some. The sample shows 2 million to 2.5 million clones, over 85% of them seen only once. The sample taken for sequencing was naive CD4+ T cells from PBMCs. The subset was: CD45RA+ positively selected. The receptors shown here come from a man younger than 30 in good health. Some clones in this sample may be carry-over from other donors' samples.

The gene calls are TRBV15 and TRBJ2-5; tentative D call: TRBD1 (5 bases). This CDR3 is built from 14 residues. Looked up from germline, CDR1 is LNHNV and CDR2 is YYDKDF (reference sequence). Deletions cut 1 base from V and 2 bases from J, with 8 bases between. This CDR3 reads CATSRGQIQETQYF. CDR3 in DNA: TGTGCCACCAGCAGAGGACAGATACAAGAGACCCAGTACTTC. Full variable domain (missing parts from reference TRBV15 and TRBJ2-5): DAMVIQNPRYQVTQFGKPVTLSCSQTLNHNVMYWYQQKSSQAPKLLFHYYDKDFNNEADTPDNFQSRRPNTSFCFLDIRSPGLGDTAMYLCATSRGQIQETQYFGPGTRLLVL.

This clone was recorded once. The chain joins TRBV7-2 to TRBJ2-7; maybe TRBD1 (5 bases). The CDR3 consists of 14 residues. V was cut by 3 bases and J by 3 bases, with 12 bases left in between. Germline assignment: CDR1 SGHTA and CDR2 FQGNSA. CDR3 in DNA: TGTGCCAGCAGCTTGCAGGGTAGTGGCTACGAGCAGTACTTC. It translates to CASSLQGSGYEQYF.

This clone was found once. The gene calls are TRBV7-9 and TRBJ2-7, with D unresolved. Germline CDR1 SEHNR, CDR2 FQNEAQ (reference sequence). This CDR3 comprises 15 residues. With 5 bases removed from V and 0 bases from J, the gap between germline ends came to 14 bases. CDR3 in DNA: TGTGCCAGCAGCCCCCGCCGGGCAGACTCCTACGAGCAGTACTTC. It codes for CASSPRRADSYEQYF.

V usage is TRBV10-2 and J usage is TRBJ2-1; 7 nucleotides match TRBD2. V lost 7 bases to trimming and J lost 1 base; unmatched junction nucleotides: 7. The CDR3 spans 15 residues. Germline V gene sequence: CDR1 WSHSY, CDR2 SAAADI. In DNA, the CDR3 is TGCGCCAGCATGAGACTAGCTGGGTCCTACAATGAGCAGTTCTTC. Translating it yields CASMRLAGSYNEQFF.

This clone was seen only once. The chain couples TRBV18 to TRBJ2-3; D call uncertain. The V end was cut by 2 bases, the J end by 0 bases, with 9 bases between. The CDR3 runs to 15 residues. CDR1 is KGHSH, CDR2 LQKENI, per germline. CDR3: CASSPKTLSTDTQYF. DNA for the CDR3: TGTGCCAGCTCACCAAAGACACTAAGCACAGATACGCAGTATTTT. Full variable domain (missing parts from reference TRBV18 and TRBJ2-3): NAGVMQNPRHLVRRRGQEARLRCSPMKGHSHVYWYRQLPEEGLKFMVYLQKENIIDESGMPKERFSAEFPKEGPSILRIQQVVRGDSAAYFCASSPKTLSTDTQYFGPGTRLTVL.

This chain connects TRBV7-3 to TRBJ2-6; D not certain. Trimming shortened V by 3 bases and J by 0 bases, and 3 bases separated the two germline ends. CDR3 length equals 14 residues. The germline gives CDR1 SGHTA, CDR2 FQGTGA. CDR3 coding DNA: TGTGCCAGCAGCTTGAACTCTGGGGCCAACGTCCTGACTTTC. Its translation: CASSLNSGANVLTF.

This clone was observed a few times. This rearrangement joins TRBV28 to TRBJ1-1, with D hard to call. CDR3 length: 13 amino acids. Germline loops: CDR1 MDHEN, CDR2 SYDVKM. V lost 10 bases and J 4 bases, leaving 16 bases between the germline ends. DNA for the CDR3: TGTGCCATCCTGGCTCAAGCCAGCACTGAAGCTTTCTTT. Amino acids: CAILAQASTEAFF.

This sequence joins TRBV28 and TRBJ1-2; no reliable D call. Per the germline V gene, CDR1 is MDHEN and CDR2 is SYDVKM. The CDR3 contains 16 residues. V was pared by 5 bases and J by 1 base, with 17 bases between. The CDR3 loop is CASSILRTSLNYGYTF. The CDR3 DNA reads as TGTGCCAGCAGTATACTAAGGACCAGCCTTAACTATGGCTACACCTTC.

In this sample, this clone turned up once. This chain connects TRBV27 to TRBJ1-4; D gene unclear. V lost 3 bases and J 2 bases, leaving 19 bases between the germline ends. This CDR3 comprises 18 residues. Germline CDR1 MNHEY, CDR2 SMNVEV (reference sequence). CDR3 protein: CASSLWAVRDETNEKLFF. The CDR3 bases are TGTGCCAGCAGTTTGTGGGCCGTGAGGGATGAGACTAATGAAAAACTGTTTTTT.

V is TRBV7-2 and J is TRBJ2-1; D not certain. Trimming removed 0 bases at V and 1 base at J, with 1 base between. Germline V gives CDR1 SGHTA, CDR2 FQGNSA. This CDR3 has 13 residues. For the CDR3, the DNA is TGTGCCAGCAGCTTAGCTTCCTACAATGAGCAGTTCTTC. Its translation is CASSLASYNEQFF.

V gene TRBV29-1 combines with J gene TRBJ1-1; D gene unclear. Germline values: CDR1 SQVTM, CDR2 ANQGSEA. V was shortened by 1 base and J by 7 bases, with 13 bases between the two germline ends. This CDR3 is built from 13 residues. This chain's CDR3 is CSVEGLFVVEAFF. The CDR3 region has the DNA TGCAGCGTTGAAGGATTGTTTGTTGTTGAAGCTTTCTTT.

The V gene is TRBV9, the J gene TRBJ2-3, with 9 nucleotides matching TRBD1. Germline assignment: CDR1 SGDLS and CDR2 YYNGEE. V lost 6 bases, J lost 3 bases, and 5 bases stayed unmatched. The CDR3 is made up of 14 amino acids. CDR3 in DNA: TGTGCCAGCACCCCGACAGGGGGGACAGATACGCAGTATTTT. The encoded protein is CASTPTGGTDTQYF.

The chain links TRBV6-5 to TRBJ2-2; D is possibly TRBD2 (5 bases). The V gene lost 6 bases and the J gene lost 5 bases, with 7 bases spanning the gap. The germline V gene has CDR1 MNHEY and CDR2 SVGAGI. CDR3 length equals 12 residues. CDR3 sequence: CASRRGTGELFF. The CDR3 bases are TGTGCCAGCAGACGAGGGACCGGGGAGCTGTTTTTT.

This clone was picked up one time. V usage is TRBV18 and J usage is TRBJ2-7; 7 bases are a match to TRBD1. CDR1 is KGHSH, CDR2 LQKENI, per germline. V lost 5 bases to trimming and J lost 7 bases; unmatched junction nucleotides: 8. The CDR3 length is 13 residues. The CDR3 DNA is TGTGCCAGCTCATCCGACAGGGTTGGGGAGCAGTACTTC. Translation gives CASSSDRVGEQYF.

This rearrangement joins TRBV2 to TRBJ2-7; D call uncertain. Germline V lookup: CDR1 SNHLY, CDR2 FYNNEI. The CDR3 contains 13 residues. V gave up 4 bases and J gave up 2 bases, with 9 bases separating them. CDR3 amino acids: CASSGLGTYEQYF. Written as DNA, the CDR3 is TGTGCCAGCAGTGGGTTAGGGACCTACGAGCAGTACTTC. Filled out from reference TRBV2 and TRBJ2-7, the complete variable domain reads EPEVTQTPSHQVTQMGQEVILRCVPISNHLYFYWYRQILGQKVEFLVSFYNNEISEKSEIFDDQFSVERPDGSNFTLKIRSTKLEDSAMYFCASSGLGTYEQYFGPGTRLTVT.

V is TRBV21-1 and J is TRBJ2-2; the D call of TRBD1 is as the table states it, not checked on the DNA. TRBV21-1 is a pseudogene. This CDR3 spans 18 amino acids. This CDR3 is CASSNRGKKGRNTGELFF. The CDR3, as DNA: TGTGCCAGCAGCAATAGGGGGAAAAAGGGCCGAAACACCGGGGAGCTGTTTTTT.

The V gene is TRBV9, the J gene TRBJ1-5; TRBD1 aligns across 9 bases. Germline assignment: CDR1 SGDLS and CDR2 YYNGEE. The CDR3 extends over 15 amino acids. V lost 3 bases and J lost 4; bases outside the gene matches: 5. CDR3 nucleotide sequence: TGTGCCAGCAGCGCGACAGGGGGTTGGAATCAGCCCCAGCATTTT. Encoded protein: CASSATGGWNQPQHF.

This rearrangement joins TRBV30 to TRBJ1-6, with 7 positions matching TRBD1. There are 17 residues in the CDR3. J gave up 4 bases and V 5 bases, and 14 bases lay outside the gene matches. Germline values: CDR1 GTSNPN, CDR2 SVGIG (reference sequence). Here the CDR3 reads CAWSSSPGQSYNSPLHF. The CDR3 DNA reads TGTGCCTGGTCCTCTTCCCCGGGACAGAGTTATAATTCACCCCTCCACTTT.

The J gene is TRBJ2-7, the V gene TRBV10-3; TRBD2 is a possible D gene (5 bases). Trimming left V 0 bases short and J 3 bases short, with 18 bases between. Germline V gene lookup returns CDR1 ENHRY and CDR2 SYGVKD. The CDR3 extends over 17 amino acids. CDR3 DNA sequence: TGTGCCATCAGTGAGTCTTCTGTCGCTCGGAGGAACTACGAGCAGTACTTC. Its translation is CAISESSVARRNYEQYF.

The rearrangement links TRBV14 to TRBJ2-7; D may correspond to TRBD1 or TRBD2 (6 bases each). Germline CDR1 is SGHDN and CDR2 is FVKESK. This CDR3 is 16 amino acids long. Deletions cut 1 base from V and 2 bases from J, with 15 bases between. Here the CDR3 reads CASSQAYMRGAYEQYF. The CDR3 DNA follows: TGTGCCAGCAGCCAAGCCTACATGAGGGGGGCCTACGAGCAGTACTTC.

The V and J genes are TRBV5-1 and TRBJ2-1, with 7 nucleotides matching TRBD1. Germline V gene lookup returns CDR1 SGHRS and CDR2 YFSETQ. V shed 4 bases and J 4 bases; nucleotides not matched to a gene: 8. The CDR3 runs 15 residues. CDR3 sequence: CASSQDRDSYNEQFF. The CDR3, as DNA: TGCGCCAGCAGCCAGGATCGGGACAGTTACAATGAGCAGTTCTTC. Full variable domain (missing parts from reference TRBV5-1 and TRBJ2-1): KAGVTQTPRYLIKTRGQQVTLSCSPISGHRSVSWYQQTPGQGLQFLFEYFSETQRNKGNFPGRFSGRQFSNSRSEMNVSTLELGDSALYLCASSQDRDSYNEQFFGPGTRLTVL.

The chain is built from TRBV28 and TRBJ2-2; D uncertain. There are 13 residues in the CDR3. V lost 2 bases to trimming and J lost 3 bases, with 4 bases between them. Germline CDR1 MDHEN, CDR2 SYDVKM. Here the CDR3 DNA reads TGTGCCAGCAGTTTAATTTACACCGGGGAGCTGTTTTTT. Translation gives CASSLIYTGELFF.

DNA of the CDR3: TGCAGCTCGGAGGGACAGGGGAGCACAGATACGCAGTATTTT. It translates to CSSEGQGSTDTQYF. J is TRBJ2-3 and V is TRBV29-1; 10 bases line up with TRBD1. V was pared by 8 bases and J by 0 bases, with 5 bases of the junction left unmatched. Germline assignment: CDR1 SQVTM and CDR2 ANQGSEA. The length of the CDR3 is 14 residues.